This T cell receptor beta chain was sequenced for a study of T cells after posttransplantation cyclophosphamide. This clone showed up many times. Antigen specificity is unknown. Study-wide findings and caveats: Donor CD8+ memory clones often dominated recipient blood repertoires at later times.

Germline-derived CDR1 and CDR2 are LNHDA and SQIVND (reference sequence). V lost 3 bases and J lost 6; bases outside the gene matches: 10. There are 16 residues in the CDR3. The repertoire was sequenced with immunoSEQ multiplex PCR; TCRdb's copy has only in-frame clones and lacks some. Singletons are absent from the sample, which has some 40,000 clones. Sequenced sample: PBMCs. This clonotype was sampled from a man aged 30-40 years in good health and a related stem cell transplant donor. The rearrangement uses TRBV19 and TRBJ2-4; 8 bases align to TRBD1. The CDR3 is CASSIQGAAGSNIQYF. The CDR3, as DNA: TGTGCCAGTAGTATTCAGGGGGCGGCGGGTTCAAACATTCAGTACTTC.